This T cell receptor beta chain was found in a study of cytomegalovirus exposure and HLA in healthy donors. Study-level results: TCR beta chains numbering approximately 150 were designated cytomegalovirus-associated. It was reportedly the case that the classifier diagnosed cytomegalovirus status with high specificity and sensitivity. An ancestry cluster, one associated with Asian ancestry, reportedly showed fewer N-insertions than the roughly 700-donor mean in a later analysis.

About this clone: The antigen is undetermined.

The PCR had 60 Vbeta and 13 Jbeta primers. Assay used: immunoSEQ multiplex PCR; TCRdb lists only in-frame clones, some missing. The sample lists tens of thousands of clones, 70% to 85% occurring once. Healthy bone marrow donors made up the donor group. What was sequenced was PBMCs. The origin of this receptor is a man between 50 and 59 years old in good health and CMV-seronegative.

CDR3 bases: TGTGCCAGCAGACCACTCCAGGGTACGGAAGCTTTCTTT. It yields the protein CASRPLQGTEAFF. This chain connects TRBV6-5 to TRBJ1-1; weak D call: TRBD1 (5 bases). Trimming shortened V by 6 bases and J by 8 bases, and 16 bases separated the two germline ends. The CDR3 is made up of 13 amino acids. Germline loops: CDR1 MNHEY, CDR2 SVGAGI.